The source of this T cell receptor (beta chain) is a study of cytomegalovirus exposure and HLA in healthy donors. Overall study findings and caveats: Most subjects had HLA-A and HLA-B alleles reportedly predicted accurately by TCR beta sequences. Donors were assumed by presence/absence analyses to have roughly uniform sequencing depth. Reports showed the classifier diagnosing cytomegalovirus status with high specificity and sensitivity.

With 60 Vbeta and 13 Jbeta primers, the PCR was carried out. Repertoires were generated with immunoSEQ multiplex PCR, while TCRdb's copy carries only in-frame clones and drops some. The sample carries about 140,000 clones, 70% to 85% recorded once. At sampling all donors were nominally healthy, likely with unrecorded immune exposures. Germline assignment: CDR1 SGHTA and CDR2 FQGNSA. The CDR3 spans 15 residues. V lost 3 bases and J lost 4, with 13 bases in between. To note about this clone: The antigen is unknown.

Material for sequencing was PBMCs. V gene TRBV7-2 combines with J gene TRBJ2-1; unclear D gene. This clonotype was obtained from a woman between 40 and 50 years old in good health and CMV-seronegative. CDR3 nucleotides: TGTGCCAGCAGCTTCCCCCCCGGGTCGTACAATGAGCAGTTCTTC. Protein: CASSFPPGSYNEQFF.